This TCR beta chain is from a study of blood T cell repertoires in COVID-19. Assay used: immunoSEQ multiplex PCR; TCRdb lists only in-frame clones, some missing. The sample consists of around 78,000 clones, 77% of them appearing once. The CDR3 has 13 residues. Germline assignment: CDR1 LGHDT and CDR2 YNNKEL (reference sequence). The trim removed 4 bases at V and 16 bases at J, leaving 11 bases unmatched. Sequences were obtained from peripheral blood. The chain recombines TRBV3-1 (or the pseudogene TRBV3-2) with TRBJ2-1; TRBD1 aligns across 9 bases. This receptor was taken from a human donor in a cohort sampled during active COVID-19. CDR3 region: CASSRTSGTGCFF. DNA of the CDR3: TGTGCCAGCAGCCGTACCTCCGGGACAGGGTGCTTCTTC.